This TCR beta chain was captured in a study of blood T cell repertoires in COVID-19. Study overall: Collection of acute and convalescent COVID-19 samples took place in the United States, Italy and Spain. From T cells, B-cell-depleted T cells, or PBMCs came the material, which was cDNA or gDNA.

The CDR3 is 15 amino acids. V was clipped by 6 bases and J by 6 bases, with 17 bases between them. The germline V gene encodes CDR1 MNHNY and CDR2 SVGAGI (reference sequence). Methods used by the authors: Reference gene primer amplification yielded estimated nucleated cell counts. Assay: immunoSEQ multiplex PCR; the TCRdb copy retains only in-frame clones and omits some. That table is the source of V, J and clone size, and D and trimming were worked out from the DNA. The table has about 98,000 clones, approximately 86% seen once. The sequencing sample was made of peripheral blood. The sequence was obtained from a man aged 45-60 years with acute or convalescent COVID-19. This chain links TRBV6-6 with TRBJ1-4, with D perhaps TRBD1 (6 bases). The DNA for the CDR3 is TGTGCCAGCAGGCACCGGACAGCGTCACATGAAAAACTGTTTTTT. It encodes CASRHRTASHEKLFF.